This T cell receptor beta chain comes out of a study of vaccination and CD4 T cells after COVID-19. Treatment: roughly 10-day PBMC culture with coronavirus spike peptide pools or control peptides (ViraFEST assay). Half-medium replacement with fresh IL-2 medium took place on days 3 and 7. Cultured CD4+ T cells had their DNA profiled by the Oncomine TCR Beta short-read assay. One entry per CDR3 protein results from TCRdb running MiXCR on the PCR reads. The table lists some 19,000 distinct CDR3 sequences, about 59% of them singletons, with more than 20% in the top ten. V shed 0 bases, J shed 8 bases, and the junction held 15 bases outside the gene matches. The V gene's germline CDR1 is GTSNPN and CDR2 SVGIG (reference sequence). The CDR3 is made up of 17 amino acids. This clonotype was found a few times. What it binds is unknown.

The receptor was derived from a human donor who received a COVID-19 vaccine. The sample here was CD4+ T cells from blood, cultured in vitro, taken before SARS-CoV-2 vaccination. The chain links TRBV30 to TRBJ1-2, with 10 bases aligning to TRBD1. The CDR3 region has the DNA TGTGCCTGGAGTGTATCCGAGACAGGGGGCGTGGGGAGGGGCTACACCTTC. Protein: CAWSVSETGGVGRGYTF.